This entry concerns a single T cell receptor beta chain. Its antigen is currently unknown. CDR3 length equals 16 residues. Looked up from germline, CDR1 is MGHRA and CDR2 is YSYEKL. V lost 4 bases, J lost 4 bases, and 12 bases stayed unmatched. These data belong to a study of cytomegalovirus exposure and HLA in healthy donors. Background on the study: There were more than 350 genotyped donors. Of these, roughly 86% fell in the genetic ancestry cluster associated with self-reported Caucasian donors. Whole-study results and caveats: The productive fraction for most TCR beta V segments was about 90% or about 30% in an earlier analysis.

The PCR employed 60 Vbeta primers together with 13 Jbeta primers. In the source study's methods: In a later analysis, 75 million to 95 million unique TCR beta chains included roughly 11 million shared by two or more donors. Produced via immunoSEQ multiplex PCR; TCRdb's table is partial and in-frame only. V and J calls and clone size are those listed in that table; D and trimming were worked out from the DNA. The sample carries roughly 190,000 clones, approximately 70% recorded once. At collection, donors were nominally healthy, but unrecorded immune exposures were probable. Specimen: PBMCs. This receptor was identified in a young woman in good health and CMV-seronegative. This rearrangement joins TRBV4-1 to TRBJ1-2; 7 bases agree with TRBD1. The CDR3 region is CASSLLDGRGVYGYTF. In DNA form, the CDR3 reads TGCGCCAGCAGCCTCCTAGACGGCAGGGGGGTCTATGGCTACACCTTC.